These 26 T cell receptor beta chains share one sample of origin, sequenced in a study of shared clonotypes between healthy human individuals (TCRdb year 2020). Libraries came from the immunoSEQ multiplex PCR assay. What TCRdb holds here is the immuneACCESS table cut down to in-frame rearrangements. Part of the clones is not present; checked against another copy, under half of the missing clones reflect an unresolved V gene, and the others are unexplained. The sample table lists 450,000 or so clones, 75% to 80% of them with a count of one. Of the sample, 12% falls within the top ten clones. Sequenced sample: PBMCs. These TCRs come from a woman aged 40 to 50 in good health. Some clones in this sample may be carry-over from other donors' samples.

The chain is built from TRBV2 and TRBJ1-2, with a tentative D call TRBD1 (5 bases). The V end was cut by 4 bases, the J end by 0 bases, with 9 bases between. The CDR3 has 14 amino acids. From germline, CDR1 is SNHLY and CDR2 FYNNEI. The CDR3 is CASSGDSSNYGYTF. The CDR3 DNA follows: TGTGCCAGCAGTGGCGACAGTTCTAACTATGGCTACACCTTC.

Remarks on this clone: A far larger clone is only one base removed, so a read error is likely. Other DNA sequences within the sample encode an identical CDR3. The chain uses TRBV19 and TRBJ2-1; 11 bases are a match to TRBD2. The germline CDR1 and CDR2 sequences are LNHDA and SQIVND (reference sequence). The V segment lost 4 bases and the J segment 10 bases; nucleotides outside the gene matches: 9. The CDR3 sequence is 15 residues long. The CDR3 nucleotides are TGTGCCAGTAGTAGGCTAGCGGGAGGTTTCAACGAGCAGTTCTTC. Translating gives CASSRLAGGFNEQFF. The full variable domain, its missing parts supplied by reference TRBV19 and TRBJ2-1, is DGGITQSPKYLFRKEGQNVTLSCEQNLNHDAMYWYRQDPGQGLRLIYYSQIVNDFQKGDIAEGYSVSREKKESFPLTVTSAQKNPTAFYLCASSRLAGGFNEQFFGPGTRLTVL.

This clone was observed a single time. CDR3 in amino acids: CASSLMPTGEGVSSYTF. The CDR3 DNA is TGTGCCAGCAGCTTAATGCCGACAGGGGAAGGGGTGTCGAGCTACACCTTC. J is TRBJ1-2 and V is TRBV7-3; 8 nucleotides line up with TRBD1. Germline CDR1 is SGHTA and CDR2 is FQGTGA. Trimming removed 1 base from V and 9 bases from J; junction bases left unmatched: 16. This CDR3 is 17 amino acids long.

A word on this clone: This sequence may be a read error, since a much larger clone differs from it by one base. Lacking the conserved final phenylalanine or tryptophan, this CDR3 likely reflects a read error. The chain joins TRBV2 to TRBJ1-1, with D hard to call. Trimming cost V 6 bases and J 3 bases, with 11 bases left between them. Germline lookup yields CDR1 SNHLY and CDR2 FYNNEI. The CDR3 is 13 amino acids. The CDR3 spells CASRIGRHTEAFS. The CDR3 DNA follows: TGTGCCAGCAGAATCGGACGACACACTGAAGCTTTCTCT.

A word on this clone: A far larger clone is only one base removed, so a read error is likely. The same CDR3 is also encoded by other DNA sequences in this sample. The V call is TRBV28, the J call TRBJ1-4, with D unresolved. CDR1 is MDHEN and CDR2 is SYDVKM in the germline V gene. The CDR3 extends over 15 amino acids. CDR3 amino acids: CASSHEGFGYEKLFF. The CDR3 bases are TGTGCCAGCAGCCACGAGGGTTTTGGTTATGAAAAGCTGTTTTTT. Full variable domain (outside the CDR3, taken from reference TRBV28 and TRBJ1-4): DVKVTQSSRYLVKRTGEKVFLECVQDMDHENMFWYRQDPGLGLRLIYFSYDVKMKEKGDIPEGYSVSREKKERFSLILESASTNQTSMYLCASSHEGFGYEKLFFGSGTQLSVL.

In its sample, this clone was seen a few times. V gene TRBV20-1 combines with J gene TRBJ2-7; D uncertain. Trimming removed 8 bases from V and 1 base from J, with 9 bases in between. Germline CDR1 reads DFQATT; CDR2 reads SNEGSKA (reference sequence). The CDR3 spans 11 residues. CDR3 amino acids: CSLQRSYEQYF. CDR3 coding DNA: TGCAGTCTGCAGAGGTCCTACGAGCAGTACTTC.

This chain connects TRBV7-6 to TRBJ2-7, with D maybe TRBD1 (5 bases). V lost 3 bases to trimming and J lost 4 bases, with 13 bases between them. The CDR3 contains 14 residues. Germline loops: CDR1 SGHVS, CDR2 FNYEAQ. CDR3 DNA: TGTGCCAGCAGCTTGGGTGGCAGGGTTTACGAGCAGTACTTC. Its translation: CASSLGGRVYEQYF.

This clone was observed a single time. This rearrangement joins TRBV10-3 to TRBJ1-1, with 8 bases aligning to TRBD1. V shed 10 bases, J shed 1 base, and the junction held 8 bases outside the gene matches. Germline CDR1 ENHRY, CDR2 SYGVKD. This CDR3 region has 14 residues. CDR3 DNA: TGTGCCACCGGACAGGGTCAGGGGAACACTGAAGCTTTCTTT. It encodes CATGQGQGNTEAFF.

The CDR3 is CASSESSPSNEQFF. The CDR3 region has the DNA TGCGCCAGCAGTGAGTCCAGTCCATCCAATGAGCAGTTCTTC. The J gene is TRBJ2-1, the V gene TRBV10-1; D remains unclear. CDR1 and CDR2 (germline): WNHNN, SYGVQD (reference sequence). V was clipped by 0 bases and J by 6 bases, with 9 bases between them. The CDR3 spans 14 residues.

This chain connects TRBV29-1 to TRBJ1-4; 8 nucleotides align to TRBD1. J lost 4 bases, V lost 5 bases, and 6 bases had no gene match. CDR1 is SQVTM and CDR2 is ANQGSEA in the germline V gene. The CDR3 length is 14 residues. CDR3 region: CSVLDRARNEKLFF. CDR3 in DNA: TGCAGCGTTTTGGACAGGGCCCGTAATGAAAAACTGTTTTTT.

In the case of this clone: One end of the junction fails to match germline, which may point to a read error. J is TRBJ2-7 and V is TRBV30; D not resolved. This CDR3 comprises 11 residues. Per germline, CDR1 GTSNPN and CDR2 SVGIG (reference sequence). The CDR3 DNA reads TGTGCCCGGAGTGGACCCTATGAGCAGTACTTC. This codes for CARSGPYEQYF. The whole variable domain, remainder taken from reference TRBV30 and TRBJ2-7, is SQTIHQWPATLVQPVGSPLSLECTVEGTSNPNLYWYRQAAGRGLQLLFYSVGIGQISSEVPQNLSASRPQDRQFILSSKKLLLSDSGFYLCARSGPYEQYFGPGTRLTVT.

This clone was detected only once. This chain links TRBV28 with TRBJ2-3; D unresolved. This CDR3 has 15 amino acids. Trimming removed 6 bases from V and 3 bases from J, with 16 bases in between. Germline CDR1 is MDHEN and CDR2 is SYDVKM. The chain's CDR3 is CASSLGRYPTDTQYF. The DNA of the CDR3 is TGTGCCAGCAGCTTGGGCAGATATCCAACAGATACGCAGTATTTT.

The V call is TRBV5-1, the J call TRBJ2-1; D could derive from TRBD1 or TRBD2 (5 bases each). CDR1 and CDR2 from the germline V gene are SGHRS and YFSETQ. V dropped 3 bases and J dropped 6 bases, with 16 bases sitting between them. This CDR3 is 15 amino acids long. The CDR3, as DNA: TGCGCCAGCAGCTCCTTCGGGGTTGGGGGCAATGAGCAGTTCTTC. This translates into CASSSFGVGGNEQFF.

The genes are TRBV9 and TRBJ2-5; 8 positions match TRBD1. Trimming cost V 3 bases and J 5 bases; bases outside gene matches: 9. CDR1 and CDR2 from the germline V gene are SGDLS and YYNGEE. This CDR3 spans 15 amino acids. This chain's CDR3 is CASSDGQGDVETQYF. The CDR3 DNA is TGTGCCAGCAGCGATGGACAGGGTGATGTTGAGACCCAGTACTTC. The whole variable domain, filled in from reference TRBV9 and TRBJ2-5, reads DSGVTQTPKHLITATGQRVTLRCSPRSGDLSVYWYQQSLDQGLQFLIQYYNGEERAKGNILERFSAQQFPDLHSELNLSSLELGDSALYFCASSDGQGDVETQYFGPGTRLLVL.

The CDR3 sequence: CASSLYARFEIKQYF. As DNA, the CDR3 is TGTGCCAGCAGCTTATATGCCCGCTTTGAAATTAAGCAGTACTTC. The chain couples TRBV7-2 to TRBJ2-7, with D unresolved. V was cut by 2 bases and J by 8 bases, with 19 bases left in between. CDR3 size: 15 residues. Germline CDR1 and CDR2: SGHTA and FQGNSA.

This clone has at least ten counts. This chain connects TRBV5-1 to TRBJ2-2, with 13 positions matching TRBD2. Germline V lookup: CDR1 SGHRS, CDR2 YFSETQ. The ends lost 4 bases at V and 3 bases at J; junction bases unmatched: 6. CDR3 length equals 17 residues. CDR3 loop: CASSALLAGGHTGELFF. The CDR3 nucleotides are TGCGCCAGCAGCGCCCTACTAGCGGGAGGGCACACCGGGGAGCTGTTTTTT.

This rearrangement joins TRBV7-2 to TRBJ1-5; D might be TRBD1 (6 bases). This CDR3 has 15 residues. Trimming pared 3 bases from V and 5 bases from J, leaving 14 bases between. Germline CDR1 reads SGHTA; CDR2 reads FQGNSA. CDR3 coding DNA: TGTGCCAGCAGCTTGGACAGCTTTAGGGATCAGCCCCAGCATTTT. It translates to CASSLDSFRDQPQHF.

This chain connects TRBV2 to TRBJ1-1; no reliable D call. Germline CDR1 reads SNHLY; CDR2 reads FYNNEI. Trimming pared 3 bases from V and 0 bases from J, leaving 8 bases between. The CDR3 has 14 residues. CDR3: CASSDGRVNTEAFF. CDR3 bases: TGTGCCAGCAGTGACGGACGTGTGAACACTGAAGCTTTCTTT.

The chain employs TRBV29-1 and TRBJ2-7, with 9 bases lining up with TRBD1. Germline loops: CDR1 SQVTM, CDR2 ANQGSEA. This CDR3 spans 12 amino acids. The V segment lost 7 bases and the J segment 4 bases; nucleotides outside the gene matches: 5. As DNA, the CDR3 is TGCAGCGCGACCGGGACAGGGTACGAGCAGTACTTC. Amino acids: CSATGTGYEQYF.

The chain combines TRBV10-3 with TRBJ1-2, with D uncertain. The V gene lost 3 bases and the J gene lost 6 bases, with 11 bases spanning the gap. The CDR3 is 13 residues long. Germline V gives CDR1 ENHRY, CDR2 SYGVKD. The CDR3 DNA follows: TGTGCCATCAGTGAAGGATGGGGTGATGGCTACACCTTC. As protein: CAISEGWGDGYTF.

The chain couples TRBV7-9 to TRBJ2-1; D gene unclear. CDR3 length: 15 amino acids. Germline-derived CDR1 and CDR2 are SEHNR and FQNEAQ (reference sequence). Trimming removed 5 bases at V and 10 bases at J, with 21 bases between. In nucleotides, the CDR3 is TGTGCCAGCAGCGCCGACGGCTACGGCCTAGAAGAGCAGTTCTTC. It is translated as CASSADGYGLEEQFF.

This sequence joins TRBV7-2 and TRBJ2-7, with 9 nucleotides matching TRBD1. CDR1 is SGHTA, CDR2 FQGNSA, per germline. Losses at the gene ends were 4 bases for V and 1 base for J; bases not matched to a gene: 5. The CDR3 is made up of 15 amino acids. DNA of the CDR3: TGTGCCAGCAGCTACGCCGGGACAGGGTCCTACGAGCAGTACTTC. Protein product: CASSYAGTGSYEQYF.

The rearrangement uses TRBV7-2 and TRBJ2-2; perhaps TRBD2 as D (6 bases). This CDR3 has 16 residues. V was shortened by 5 bases and J by 4 bases, with 17 bases between the two germline ends. Germline V lookup: CDR1 SGHTA, CDR2 FQGNSA. The CDR3 loop is CASSPPGLSITGELFF. The CDR3 DNA sequence: TGTGCCAGCAGCCCTCCGGGACTCTCGATCACCGGGGAGCTGTTTTTT.

The rearrangement links TRBV27 to TRBJ2-1; 9 nucleotides match TRBD2. Trimming at V came to 4 bases and at J to 3 bases, leaving 4 bases not matched to a gene. From germline, CDR1 is MNHEY and CDR2 SMNVEV (reference sequence). CDR3 length equals 15 residues. The CDR3 region is CASSSSGNLYNEQFF. The CDR3 nucleotides read TGTGCCAGCAGTTCTAGCGGGAACCTCTACAATGAGCAGTTCTTC.

The V call is TRBV27, the J call TRBJ1-5; possibly TRBD1 for D (5 bases). The CDR3 contains 13 residues. The ends were cut back, 5 bases at V and 7 bases at J, with 12 bases in the middle. Germline V gives CDR1 MNHEY, CDR2 SMNVEV (reference sequence). CDR3 in amino acids: CASSPGSRQPQHF. The CDR3, as DNA: TGTGCCAGCAGTCCAGGGTCAAGGCAGCCCCAGCATTTT.

CDR3 sequence reads: CASSKGGLAGEGRSYEQYF. The CDR3 DNA reads TGTGCCAGCAGCAAGGGGGGACTAGCGGGAGAAGGAAGGTCCTACGAGCAGTACTTC. The gene calls are TRBV21-1 and TRBJ2-7; the D call of TRBD2 is as the table states it, not checked on the DNA. TRBV21-1 is shown as a pseudogene. The CDR3 is made up of 19 amino acids.